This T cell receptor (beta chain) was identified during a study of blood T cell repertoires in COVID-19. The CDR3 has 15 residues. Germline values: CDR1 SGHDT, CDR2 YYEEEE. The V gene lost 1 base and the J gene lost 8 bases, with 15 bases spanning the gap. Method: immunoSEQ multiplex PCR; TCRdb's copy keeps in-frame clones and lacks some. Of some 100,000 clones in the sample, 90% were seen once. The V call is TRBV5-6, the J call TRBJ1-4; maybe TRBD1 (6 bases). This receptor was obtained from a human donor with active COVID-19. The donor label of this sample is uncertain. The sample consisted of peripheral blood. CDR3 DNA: TGTGCCAGCAGCTTGTTTGGGACAAGTGAAGAAAAACTGTTTTTT. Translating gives CASSLFGTSEEKLFF.